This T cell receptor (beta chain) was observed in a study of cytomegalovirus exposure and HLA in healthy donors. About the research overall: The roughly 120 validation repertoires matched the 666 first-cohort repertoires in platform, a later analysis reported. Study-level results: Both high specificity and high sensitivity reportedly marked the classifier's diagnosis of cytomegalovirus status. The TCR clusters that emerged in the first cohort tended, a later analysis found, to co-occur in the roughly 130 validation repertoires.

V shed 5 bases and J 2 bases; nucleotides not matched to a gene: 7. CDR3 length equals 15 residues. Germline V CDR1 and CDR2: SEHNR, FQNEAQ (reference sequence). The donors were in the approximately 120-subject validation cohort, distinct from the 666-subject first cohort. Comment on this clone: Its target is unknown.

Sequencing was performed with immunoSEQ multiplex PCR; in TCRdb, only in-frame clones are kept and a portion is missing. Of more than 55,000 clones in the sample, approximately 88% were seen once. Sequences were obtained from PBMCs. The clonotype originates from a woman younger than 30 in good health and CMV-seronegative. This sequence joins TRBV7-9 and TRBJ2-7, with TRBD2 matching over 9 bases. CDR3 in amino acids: CASSRGASGTYEQYF. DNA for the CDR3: TGTGCCAGCAGCCGCGGTGCTAGCGGGACCTACGAGCAGTACTTC.